The 28 T cell receptor beta chains below come from one sample, sequenced in a study of regulatory T cells in long-lasting Graves disease. Regarding time point: persistent/refractory GD, antithyroid drugs over 5 years with positive TRAb. From RNA extracted from PBMCs, the TCR library was made. Investigators prepared the TCR beta libraries by applying iRepertoire HTBI primers and Arm-PCR of CDR3 regions. Via MiXCR, TCRdb re-called the multiplex PCR reads, giving one row per CDR3 protein. The data show 400,000 to 450,000 distinct CDR3 sequences, with around 20% seen just once and 26% held by the top ten. The sequences come from peripheral blood mononuclear cells (PBMCs), collected when the disease was refractory, from a patient treated with antithyroid drugs. The receptor source for this set is a female donor with Graves disease.

This clonotype was seen a few times. The chain couples TRBV20-1 to TRBJ2-5, with 7 nucleotides matching TRBD2. The CDR3 is 14 residues long. The V segment lost 1 base and the J segment 6 bases; nucleotides outside the gene matches: 8. CDR1 is DFQATT and CDR2 is SNEGSKA in the germline V gene (reference sequence). The CDR3 sequence is CSARGRLAVQTQYF. The CDR3 region has the DNA TGCAGTGCTAGAGGAAGACTAGCAGTCCAGACCCAGTACTTC.

This clonotype was found many times. The chain has TRBV7-3 and TRBJ1-1; possible D gene TRBD1, 5 bases. From germline, CDR1 is SGHTA and CDR2 FQGTGA. Deletions cut 5 bases from V and 6 bases from J, with 16 bases between. The CDR3 has 14 residues. CDR3 sequence (DNA): TGTGCCAGCAGCCCGGCCCTTGGGGCAGCTGAAGCTTTCTTT. This gives the protein CASSPALGAAEAFF.

This clonotype was recorded at least ten times. The V and J genes are TRBV6-1 and TRBJ2-5, with unresolved D. V was trimmed by 6 bases and J by 4 bases, leaving 15 bases between them. Germline assignment: CDR1 MNHNS and CDR2 SASEGT. The CDR3 has 14 amino acids. CDR3 loop: CASSRSWDLETQYF. In DNA, the CDR3 is TGTGCCAGCAGCCGTTCCTGGGATTTAGAGACCCAGTACTTC.

This clonotype showed up just a few times. An end of the junction differs from the germline gene, which may be a read error. CDR3 sequence: CVSSHSETAPTNSPLHF. DNA for the CDR3: TGTGTCAGCAGCCACAGCGAGACAGCGCCAACAAATTCACCCCTCCACTTT. The V gene is TRBV6-1, the J gene TRBJ1-6; tentative D call: TRBD1 (5 bases). Germline V lookup: CDR1 MNHNS, CDR2 SASEGT. The CDR3 consists of 17 residues.

Regarding this clonotype: This may be a read error, as it is one base from a much larger clone. The conserved closing phenylalanine or tryptophan is absent in this CDR3, likely reflecting a read error. The chain recombines TRBV7-8 with TRBJ2-7; 9 nucleotides align to TRBD1. The trim removed 2 bases at V and 3 bases at J, leaving 5 bases unmatched. From germline, CDR1 is SGHVS and CDR2 FQNEAQ. The CDR3 length is 15 residues. The CDR3 sequence: CASSLSRTGDYEQYL. In nucleotides, the CDR3 is TGTGCCAGCAGCTTATCTAGGACAGGGGACTACGAGCAGTACCTC.

In its sample, this clonotype was seen a few times. CDR3 residues: CATSLRTLNTEAFF. CDR3 coding DNA: TGTGCCACCAGCCTTAGAACCTTGAACACTGAAGCTTTCTTT. This chain connects TRBV15 to TRBJ1-1; D unclear. Trimming pared 5 bases from V and 0 bases from J, leaving 10 bases between. This CDR3 comprises 14 residues. Germline loops: CDR1 LNHNV, CDR2 YYDKDF (reference sequence).

The sample holds a few counts of this clonotype. The rearrangement joins TRBV20-1 to TRBJ2-5, with D perhaps TRBD2 (5 bases). Germline values: CDR1 DFQATT, CDR2 SNEGSKA (reference sequence). V shed 5 bases and J shed 2 bases, with 18 bases lying between them. This CDR3 has 15 amino acids. For the CDR3, the DNA is TGCAGTGCTCCCCCGGGATCCGCCCCACAAGAGACCCAGTACTTC. Amino acid sequence: CSAPPGSAPQETQYF.

This chain links TRBV28 with TRBJ2-2, with TRBD2 matching 10 bases. The CDR3 has 20 residues. Unmatched junction bases numbered 15, after V lost 4 bases and J lost 1 base. CDR1 is MDHEN and CDR2 is SYDVKM in the germline V gene. CDR3 DNA sequence: TGTGCCAGCAGTTCCCTTTACACCTTGACTAGCGGGTTGAACACCGGGGAGCTGTTTTTT. Amino acid sequence: CASSSLYTLTSGLNTGELFF.

This clonotype has a count of ten or more. The chain uses TRBV30 and TRBJ1-1; D is undetermined. Germline CDR1 and CDR2: GTSNPN and SVGIG (reference sequence). The CDR3 runs 13 residues. The germline V and J ends were trimmed by 3 bases and 1 base, with 9 bases remaining between them. The CDR3 sequence is CAWRVDPNTEAFF. In DNA, the CDR3 is TGTGCCTGGAGGGTCGACCCGAACACTGAAGCTTTCTTT.

This clonotype was seen ten or more times. This chain connects TRBV2 to TRBJ1-5; no reliable D call. The V end was cut by 3 bases, the J end by 4 bases, with 10 bases between. The CDR3 covers 14 residues. CDR1 is SNHLY and CDR2 is FYNNEI in the germline V gene. The CDR3 DNA follows: TGTGCCAGCAGTGAGTTCGGTGTTAATCAGCCCCAGCATTTT. Translating gives CASSEFGVNQPQHF.

Ten or more counts support this clonotype. V is TRBV2 and J is TRBJ1-2; D not resolved. Germline lookup yields CDR1 SNHLY and CDR2 FYNNEI. Trimming cost V 5 bases and J 0 bases, with 10 bases left between them. This CDR3 spans 14 amino acids. DNA of the CDR3: TGTGCCAGCAGTCGGGGTCTAGCTAACTATGGCTACACCTTC. Translated, it gives CASSRGLANYGYTF.

The table lists this clonotype with a few counts. V is TRBV12-3 or TRBV12-4 and J is TRBJ1-1, with 10 bases aligning to TRBD1. This CDR3 is built from 14 residues. The V gene end was trimmed by 0 bases and the J gene end by 11 bases; junction bases not matched to a gene: 6. The CDR3 DNA reads TGTGCCAGCAGTTTAGCGGCCGGGACAGGGGACGCTTTCTTT. Amino acid sequence: CASSLAAGTGDAFF.

This clonotype was recorded many times. The chain has TRBV12-3 or TRBV12-4 and TRBJ2-7; possible D gene TRBD2, 5 bases. This CDR3 contains 12 residues. The V end lost 8 bases, the J end lost 7 bases, and 15 bases lay between the germline ends. The CDR3 region has the DNA TGTGCCAGCGGGCAGCACGGGGAGGAGCAGTACTTC. It is translated as CASGQHGEEQYF.

The table lists this clonotype with many counts. The chain has TRBV12-3 or TRBV12-4 and TRBJ1-5, with D possibly being TRBD1 (5 bases). Trimming took 6 bases from V and 6 from J, leaving 12 bases between them. The CDR3 runs to 13 residues. CDR3 protein: CASRRGNGQPQHF. The DNA of the CDR3 is TGTGCCAGCAGAAGGGGAAACGGTCAGCCCCAGCATTTT.

The table lists this clonotype with many counts. The V call is TRBV2, the J call TRBJ2-2; D possibly corresponds to TRBD2 (6 bases). The CDR3 is 15 residues long. V was pared by 3 bases and J by 4 bases, with 12 bases between. Germline V gene sequence: CDR1 SNHLY, CDR2 FYNNEI. The CDR3 loop reads CASSDGGYGTGELFF. The CDR3, as DNA: TGTGCCAGCAGTGACGGGGGATACGGCACCGGGGAGCTGTTTTTT.

This clonotype was counted at least ten times. The chain carries TRBV28 and TRBJ1-2; D remains ambiguous. V dropped 2 bases and J dropped 8 bases, with 15 bases sitting between them. The CDR3 sequence is 14 residues long. Germline V gives CDR1 MDHEN, CDR2 SYDVKM. The CDR3 region has the DNA TGTGCCAGCAGTTTAGGAGGGAATGCCGGCGGCTACACCTTC. Protein: CASSLGGNAGGYTF.

This clonotype came up many times. The V gene is TRBV28, the J gene TRBJ1-6; perhaps TRBD1 as D (6 bases). There are 18 residues in the CDR3. The germline V gene has CDR1 MDHEN and CDR2 SYDVKM. Trimming removed 2 bases from V and 5 bases from J, with 19 bases in between. The CDR3, as DNA: TGTGCCAGCAGTTTAGGGGGAGTGACAGGCCTTAATAATTCACCCCTCCACTTT. Its protein is CASSLGGVTGLNNSPLHF.

This sequence joins TRBV7-2 and TRBJ1-2; D is possibly TRBD1 (6 bases). The CDR3 is made up of 18 amino acids. Germline lookup yields CDR1 SGHTA and CDR2 FQGNSA. V was trimmed by 3 bases and J by 1 base, leaving 21 bases between them. CDR3 DNA sequence: TGTGCCAGCAGCTTGACAGGACAGCAACCCTCATTTAACTATGGCTACACCTTC. Its translation is CASSLTGQQPSFNYGYTF.

This sequence joins TRBV27 and TRBJ1-1, with D possibly matching TRBD1 (5 bases). Germline-derived CDR1 and CDR2 are MNHEY and SMNVEV (reference sequence). This CDR3 is 14 amino acids long. Trimming shortened V by 6 bases and J by 0 bases, and 11 bases separated the two germline ends. CDR3 DNA: TGTGCCAGCAGCCGGGGGGATCTGAACACTGAAGCTTTCTTT. This encodes CASSRGDLNTEAFF.

This chain uses TRBV2 with TRBJ2-3; tentative D call: TRBD1 (5 bases). Deletions cut 6 bases from V and 3 bases from J, with 25 bases between. This CDR3 spans 18 amino acids. Germline V gives CDR1 SNHLY, CDR2 FYNNEI. Here the CDR3 reads CASSPLYYEDNKTDTQYF. The DNA of the CDR3 is TGTGCCAGCAGCCCGCTTTACTATGAGGACAATAAGACAGATACGCAGTATTTT.

This clonotype was seen ten or more times. The rearrangement uses TRBV7-3 and TRBJ1-6; tentatively, D is TRBD1 (6 bases). The length of the CDR3 is 15 residues. Trimming cost V 5 bases and J 7 bases, with 15 bases left between them. CDR1 and CDR2 from the germline V gene are SGHTA and FQGTGA. CDR3: CASSPSTGPNSPLHF. The CDR3 DNA follows: TGTGCCAGCAGCCCCTCGACAGGACCGAATTCACCCCTCCACTTT.

In regard to this clonotype: A read error may account for a junction end that differs from germline. V usage is TRBV2 and J usage is TRBJ2-2, with 9 bases identical to TRBD1. The CDR3 runs 15 residues. The germline gives CDR1 SNHLY, CDR2 FYNNEI. For the CDR3, the DNA is TGTACCAGCAGGGCCGGGACAGGGACAACCGGGGAGCTGTTTTTT. It specifies CTSRAGTGTTGELFF.

This clonotype was seen only a few times. This sequence joins TRBV30 and TRBJ1-6, with a weak D call TRBD1 (6 bases). This CDR3 region has 16 residues. Trimming left V 3 bases short and J 7 bases short, with 19 bases between. The V gene's germline CDR1 is GTSNPN and CDR2 SVGIG (reference sequence). CDR3 DNA: TGTGCCTGGAGCACTACAGGGTCTCACTCCAATTCACCCCTCCACTTT. This encodes CAWSTTGSHSNSPLHF.

Many counts were recorded for this clonotype. The CDR3 bases are TGTGCCAGCAGTCAATCGGGACAGGGGCTGGCTGGGGCCAACGTCCTGACTTTC. Its translation: CASSQSGQGLAGANVLTF. The V and J genes are TRBV6-2 or TRBV6-3 and TRBJ2-6; 10 bases fit TRBD1. The junction had 9 bases not matched to a gene; V was cut back by 5 bases and J by 2 bases. Germline V lookup: CDR1 MNHEY, CDR2 SVGEGT. This CDR3 comprises 18 residues.

With regard to this clonotype: This may come from a read error, since a much larger clone is one base off. J is TRBJ1-5 and V is TRBV2, with TRBD1 matching 7 bases. The CDR3 is 15 amino acids. CDR1 and CDR2 from the germline V gene are SNHLY and FYNNEI. The DNA for the CDR3 is TGTGCCGGCAGTGACGACAGGGTTCTTTATCAGCCCCAGCATTTT. Translated, it gives CAGSDDRVLYQPQHF. The full variable domain, in which reference TRBV2 and TRBJ1-5 provide the parts outside the CDR3, is EPEVTQTPSHQVTQMGQEVILRCVPISNHLYFYWYRQILGQKVEFLVSFYNNEISEKSEIFDDQFSVERPDGSNFTLKIRSTKLEDSAMYFCAGSDDRVLYQPQHFGDGTRLSIL.

The chain couples TRBV5-1 to TRBJ1-1; tentatively, D is TRBD1 (6 bases). The V gene lost 0 bases and the J gene lost 0 bases, with 9 bases spanning the gap. The CDR3 is made up of 15 amino acids. Germline CDR1 SGHRS, CDR2 YFSETQ. CDR3 coding DNA: TGCGCCAGCAGCTTGGTGGACAGTATGAACACTGAAGCTTTCTTT. Translating gives CASSLVDSMNTEAFF.

This clonotype was recorded a few times. V usage is TRBV5-8 and J usage is TRBJ1-1; D possibly corresponds to TRBD1 (6 bases). CDR3 length: 16 residues. In germline, CDR1 is SGHTS, CDR2 YDEGEE. V was trimmed by 1 base and J by 3 bases, leaving 16 bases between them. CDR3 amino acids: CASSLFRGLGYTEAFF. In nucleotides, the CDR3 is TGTGCCAGCAGCTTGTTCCGGGGGCTGGGATACACTGAAGCTTTCTTT.

Of note for this clonotype: One end of the junction is discordant with germline, which a read error may explain. The chain carries TRBV4-1 and TRBJ2-7; 15 bases are a match to TRBD2. CDR1 and CDR2 from the germline V gene are MGHRA and YSYEKL. The CDR3 sequence is 15 residues long. The CDR3 reads CAINGTSGRIYGQYF. The CDR3 nucleotides read TGCGCCATTAATGGGACTAGCGGGAGGATCTACGGGCAGTACTTC.